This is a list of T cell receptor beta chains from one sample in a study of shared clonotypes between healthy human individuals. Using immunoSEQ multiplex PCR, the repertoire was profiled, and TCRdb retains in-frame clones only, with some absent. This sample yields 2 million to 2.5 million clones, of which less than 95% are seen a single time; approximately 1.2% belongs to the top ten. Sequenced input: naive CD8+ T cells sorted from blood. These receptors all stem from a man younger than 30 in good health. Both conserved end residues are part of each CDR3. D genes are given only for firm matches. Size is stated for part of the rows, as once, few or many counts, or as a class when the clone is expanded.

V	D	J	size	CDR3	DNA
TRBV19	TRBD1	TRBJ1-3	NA	CARTGRYTIYF	TGTGCCAGGACAGGGAGGTACACCATATATTTT
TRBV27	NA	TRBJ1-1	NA	CASLTDGLRTEAFF	TGTGCCAGCCTTACGGACGGGTTGAGAACTGAAGCTTTCTTT
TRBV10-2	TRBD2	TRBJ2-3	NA	CASREAGGTDTQYF	TGCGCCAGCAGAGAAGCGGGAGGAACAGATACGCAGTATTTT
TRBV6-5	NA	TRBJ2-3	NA	CASTKLGGDTQYF	TGTGCCAGCACTAAACTGGGGGGAGATACGCAGTATTTT
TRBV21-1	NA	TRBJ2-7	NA	CASSKGAGNSYEQYF	TGTGCCAGCAGCAAAGGGGCGGGGAACTCCTACGAGCAGTACTTC
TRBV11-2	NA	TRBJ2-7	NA	CASSYYAGTYEQYF	TGTGCCAGCAGTTACTACGCGGGGACCTACGAGCAGTACTTC
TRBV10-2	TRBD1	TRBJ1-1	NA	CASSARQGARTEAFF	TGCGCCAGCAGTGCCCGACAGGGGGCAAGGACTGAAGCTTTCTTT
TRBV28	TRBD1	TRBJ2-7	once	CASSFPSGQGYSYEQYF	TGTGCCAGCAGTTTCCCCTCCGGACAGGGATACTCCTACGAGCAGTACTTC
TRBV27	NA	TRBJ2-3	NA	CASSLYPGDVDTQYF	TGTGCCAGCAGTTTATATCCGGGAGATGTAGATACGCAGTATTTT
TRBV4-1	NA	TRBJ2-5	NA	CASRKLKGRRRETQYF	TGCGCCAGCAGAAAATTGAAGGGGAGGCGGCGAGAGACCCAGTACTTC
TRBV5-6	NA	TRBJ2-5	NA	CASWGQQETQYF	TGTGCCAGCTGGGGGCAGCAAGAGACCCAGTACTTC
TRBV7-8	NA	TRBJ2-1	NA	CASSLAENGRRLEQFF	TGTGCCAGCAGCTTAGCGGAAAACGGGAGAAGGTTAGAACAGTTCTTC
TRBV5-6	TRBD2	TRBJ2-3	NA	CASSLGTVGGPDTQYF	TGTGCCAGCAGCTTGGGGACGGTGGGAGGGCCAGATACGCAGTATTTT
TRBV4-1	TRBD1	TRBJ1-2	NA	CASSLRDRMGGYTF	TGCGCCAGCAGCCTCCGGGACAGGATGGGTGGCTACACCTTC
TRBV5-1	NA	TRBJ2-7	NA	CASSRLPDSYEQYF	TGCGCCAGCAGCCGTCTTCCGGATAGCTACGAGCAGTACTTC
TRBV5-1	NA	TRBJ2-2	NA	CASKAEGFGTGELFF	TGCGCCAGCAAAGCCGAGGGTTTCGGCACCGGGGAGCTGTTTTTT
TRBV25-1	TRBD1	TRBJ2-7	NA	CASSDPGQGYEQYF	TGTGCCAGCAGTGATCCAGGACAGGGCTACGAGCAGTACTTC
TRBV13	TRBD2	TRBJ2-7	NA	CASSLRGVYEQYF	TGTGCCAGCAGCTTGCGGGGGGTCTACGAGCAGTACTTC
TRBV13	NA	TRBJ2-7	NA	CASGAGSSYEQYF	TGTGCCAGCGGGGCGGGTTCCTCCTACGAGCAGTACTTC
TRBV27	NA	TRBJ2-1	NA	CASRGGVGQGDGEQFF	TGTGCCAGCAGGGGGGGCGTGGGCCAGGGGGATGGTGAGCAGTTCTTC
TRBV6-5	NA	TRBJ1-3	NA	CASSYSVGAGNTIYF	TGTGCCAGCAGTTACTCGGTAGGGGCTGGAAACACCATATATTTT
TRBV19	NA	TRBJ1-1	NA	CASRDRSGRGGAEAFF	TGTGCCAGTCGCGATCGTTCGGGGCGCGGAGGGGCTGAAGCTTTCTTT
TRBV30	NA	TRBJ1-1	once	CAWERGTEAFF	TGTGCCTGGGAGAGGGGCACTGAAGCTTTCTTT
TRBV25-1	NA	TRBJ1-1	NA	CASSAFAGGNTEAFF	TGTGCCAGCAGTGCCTTCGCCGGGGGGAACACTGAAGCTTTCTTT
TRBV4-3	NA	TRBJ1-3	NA	CASSQDWGGPPTGNTIYF	TGCGCCAGCAGCCAAGATTGGGGGGGACCGCCAACTGGAAACACCATATATTTT
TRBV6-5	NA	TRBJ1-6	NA	CASSTDPQANSPLHF	TGTGCCAGCAGTACCGATCCACAGGCTAATTCACCCCTCCACTTT
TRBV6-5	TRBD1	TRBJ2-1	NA	CASSWNRGNEQFF	TGTGCCAGCAGTTGGAACAGGGGCAATGAGCAGTTCTTC
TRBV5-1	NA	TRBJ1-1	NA	CASSPDRMNTEAFF	TGCGCCAGCAGCCCTGATAGAATGAACACTGAAGCTTTCTTT
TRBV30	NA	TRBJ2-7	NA	CAWSVHSSYEQYF	TGTGCCTGGAGTGTCCACAGCTCCTACGAGCAGTACTTC
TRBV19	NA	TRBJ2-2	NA	CASRPWTVRGSDTGELFF	TGTGCCAGTAGACCCTGGACAGTAAGGGGGTCGGACACCGGGGAGCTGTTTTTT